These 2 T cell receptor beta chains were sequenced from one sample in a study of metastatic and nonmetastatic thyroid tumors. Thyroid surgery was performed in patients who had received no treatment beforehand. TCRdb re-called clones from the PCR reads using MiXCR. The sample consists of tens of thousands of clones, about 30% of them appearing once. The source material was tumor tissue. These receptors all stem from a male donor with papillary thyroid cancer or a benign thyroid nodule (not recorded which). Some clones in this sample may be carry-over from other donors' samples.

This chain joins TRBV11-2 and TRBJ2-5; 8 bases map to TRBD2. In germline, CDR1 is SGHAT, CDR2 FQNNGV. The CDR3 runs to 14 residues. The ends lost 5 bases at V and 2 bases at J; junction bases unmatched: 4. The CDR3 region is CASSPGGRQETQYF. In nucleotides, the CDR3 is TGTGCCAGCAGCCCGGGGGGGCGGCAAGAGACCCAGTACTTC.

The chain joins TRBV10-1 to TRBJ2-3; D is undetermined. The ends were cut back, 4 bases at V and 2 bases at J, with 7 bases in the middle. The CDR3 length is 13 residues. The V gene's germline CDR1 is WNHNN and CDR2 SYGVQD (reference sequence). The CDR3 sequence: CASSVPSTDTQYF. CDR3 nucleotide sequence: TGCGCCAGCAGTGTTCCATCCACAGATACGCAGTATTTT.